This TCR beta chain emerged from a study of T cell responses to AZD1222 COVID-19 vaccine. Sequencing was performed with immunoSEQ multiplex PCR; in TCRdb, only in-frame clones are kept and a portion is missing. The sample includes hundreds of thousands of clones, roughly 91% of them seen just once. This CDR3 has 16 residues. The trim removed 3 bases at V and 3 bases at J, leaving 5 bases unmatched. Germline assignment: CDR1 LGHDT and CDR2 YNNKEL (reference sequence). Sequenced here: peripheral blood, sampled on day 0 of MenACWY control vaccination. V usage is TRBV3-1 (or the pseudogene TRBV3-2) and J usage is TRBJ2-2; 9 nucleotides agree with TRBD1. This receptor was taken from an adult in good health. CDR3 protein: CASSQSTGGYTGELFF. In DNA, the CDR3 is TGTGCCAGCAGCCAGTCGACAGGGGGATACACCGGGGAGCTGTTTTTT.